This T cell receptor (beta chain) is from a study of spatial heterogeneity in lung cancer. Study-wide results and caveats: Follow-up blood showed ubiquitous expanded tumor TCRs less than blood at resection did.

TCR cDNA molecules each carried a unique molecular identifier. Via MiXCR, TCRdb re-called the 5' RACE reads, giving one row per CDR3 protein. The sample shows tens of thousands of distinct CDR3 sequences, 7.5% to 8% of them seen only once. This clonotype was counted at least ten times. Its antigen is still unknown. The time point is: sample taken at primary tumor resection. Unsorted whole RNA from tumor, nontumor lung or frozen PBMC underwent sequencing. Patients with untreated early-stage non-small cell lung cancer, numbering approximately 79, were the donors. The trim removed 9 bases at V and 7 bases at J, leaving 16 bases unmatched. The germline CDR1 and CDR2 sequences are MNHEY and SVGAGI. The CDR3 extends over 16 amino acids.

This sequence originates from a male donor with early-stage non-small cell lung cancer. The input for sequencing was PBMCs, taken at surgery. The chain carries TRBV6-5 and TRBJ2-1; 9 positions agree with TRBD2. CDR3 residues: CARMNGAGGPQNEQFF. CDR3 DNA: TGTGCCAGAATGAACGGGGCGGGAGGGCCGCAGAATGAGCAGTTCTTC.